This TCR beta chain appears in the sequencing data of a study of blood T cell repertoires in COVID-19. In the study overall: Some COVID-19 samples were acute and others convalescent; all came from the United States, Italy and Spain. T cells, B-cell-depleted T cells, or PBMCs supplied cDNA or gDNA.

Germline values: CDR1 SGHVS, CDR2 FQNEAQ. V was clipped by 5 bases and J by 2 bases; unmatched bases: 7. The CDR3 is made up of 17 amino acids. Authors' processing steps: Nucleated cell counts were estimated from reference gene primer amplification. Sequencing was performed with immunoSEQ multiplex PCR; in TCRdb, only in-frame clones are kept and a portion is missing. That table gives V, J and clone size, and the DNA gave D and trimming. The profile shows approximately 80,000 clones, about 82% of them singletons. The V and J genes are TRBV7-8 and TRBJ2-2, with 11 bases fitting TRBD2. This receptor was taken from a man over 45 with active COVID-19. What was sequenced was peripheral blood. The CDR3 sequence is CASSGGLAVTNTGELFF. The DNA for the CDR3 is TGTGCCAGCAGCGGGGGACTAGCGGTAACCAACACCGGGGAGCTGTTTTTT.